This TCR beta chain was recorded in a study of T cells in Graves' hyperthyroidism and ophthalmopathy. Study overall: Peripheral blood collection took place at initial diagnosis, before any treatment.

The length of the CDR3 is 15 residues. The germline CDR1 and CDR2 sequences are LNHDA and SQIVND (reference sequence). The ends lost 4 bases at V and 1 base at J; junction bases unmatched: 3. The sample holds many counts of this clonotype. Its cognate antigen is unknown. From RNA transcripts, TCR beta CDR3 regions were amplified. Carried out on the TCR CDR3, a first-round RT-PCR used the HTBI primer set. TCRdb re-derived calls from the multiplex PCR reads in MiXCR, one entry per CDR3 protein. The sample includes 470,000 or so distinct CDR3 sequences, around 20% of them seen just once. Points from the study as a whole: Appearing also in blood were most of the thyroid clonotypes expanded above 0.001.

The J gene is TRBJ1-1, the V gene TRBV19, with TRBD1 identical over 10 bases. Sequencing input: blood. This clonotype was obtained from a man aged 18 to 30 with Graves' hyperthyroidism. CDR3 loop: CASSTRQGANTEAFF. The CDR3 nucleotides read TGTGCCAGTAGTACCCGACAGGGGGCGAACACTGAAGCTTTCTTT.